Detailed here is one TCR beta chain. The antigen it recognizes is unknown. Base qualities are not at hand, and no much larger clone is one base apart. The sample's time point, from its label and the paper: baseline pretreatment blood. The treatment or condition label of this sample denotes: 15 Gy SBRT to primary tumor, nephrectomy 4 weeks later. To follow tumor-enriched clonotypes, serial peripheral blood was collected from radiation-treated patients at baseline and at 2 weeks and 4 weeks after SBRT. Every patient had renal cell carcinoma of clear cell pathology. Genomic DNA for TCR sequencing was prepared using the QIAamp DNA Blood Mini Kit (Qiagen). Only samples passing all quality control checks were included in the analyses. TCR beta libraries were generated from genomic DNA with the immunoSEQ kit, following the manufacturer's recommendations. To prepare the libraries, a first multiplex PCR with proprietary primers was run, followed by a second PCR that added unique barcodes, and a bead cleanup was done after each round. A kit-provided positive control reaction and a negative control reaction were included in every sample batch. The final libraries underwent checking on an Agilent 4200 TapeStation D1000 ScreenTape, volumetric pooling, and quantification by qPCR. Sequencing ran on an Illumina NextSeq500 with a MidOutput 150-cycle cartridge, using 156 Read1 and 15 Index1 cycles with kit custom primers. The pooled library was loaded at 0.75 to 1 pM, and roughly 20% PhiX control was spiked in. Turning to the authors' computational methods: Vendor-processed data were analyzed in R, with a clonotype defined as all T cells sharing the same CDR3 nucleotide sequence. In the clone abundance analyses, frequencies in each sample were normalized to that sample's 10,000 most abundant clones. Public T cell clones, which averaged fewer than five per sample, were removed prior to analysis. A difference in abundance of at least 32-fold between compartments was used to define tumor-enriched and baseline blood-enriched clonotypes. A beta-binomial differential abundance model was applied to find clonotypes that expanded or contracted between blood time points. Tumor-blood repertoire similarity was measured with the Baroni-Urbani and Buser coefficient, and groups were compared using two-tailed Wilcoxon tests in R. TCRdb took this table from immuneACCESS and kept in-frame rearrangements with V and J called. Such tables lack part of the clones; where checked against another copy, unresolved V genes explain under half of the gap, and the rest is unexplained. The V and J calls and clone size come from that table; D and trimming were worked out from the DNA. The sample table holds 130,000 to 150,000 clones, of which more than 70% were seen once. The ten largest account for about 11% of the sample.

The CDR3 spans 14 residues, from the cysteine through the phenylalanine. This entry keeps only the CDR3 DNA: 42 bases, framed from base 1. Per the germline V gene, MNHNS is the CDR1 and SASEGT is the CDR2. V was cut back by 6 bases and J by 4 bases, leaving a gap of 12 bases between them. The data were obtained in a study of radiation and T cells in renal cell carcinoma (TCRdb year 2020). About the full investigation: Samples came from a clinical trial, in which primary renal cell carcinomas received 15 Gy stereotactic body radiation therapy followed by nephrectomy 4 weeks later. A total of some 55 samples underwent TCR beta sequencing, made up of approximately 26 tumors and approximately 27 peripheral blood samples. Across all 53 samples, under 4,500,000 unique CDR3 nucleotide sequences, encoding roughly 2,600,000 unique CDR3 amino acid sequences, were identified.

Results and caveats for the whole study, not just this receptor: With a single-armed trial design, the study had no way to address how radiation dose or scheduling affects the TCR repertoire. In blood, the top tumor clonotypes increased between baseline and 2 weeks post-radiation and then shrank by 4 weeks, which suggests that tumor-resident clones expanded only transiently. Changes in the blood repertoire were not tracked past 4 weeks after treatment. Because pretreatment tumor biopsies were not available, the study could not determine whether clonotypes were already present within the tumor at baseline.

This sequence was found in a woman in her forties or fifties with renal cell carcinoma. Sequences were derived from blood, sampled from a patient whose treatment included radiotherapy and nephrectomy. This sequence uses TRBV6-1 and TRBJ1-4; TRBD1 is a weak D gene call, 5 bases matching. The bases are TGTGCCAGCAGATCCGGGACTAGTAATGAAAAACTGTTTTTT. It specifies CASRSGTSNEKLFF.